Reported below is one T cell receptor (beta chain). The antigen is undetermined. Clones were read by immunoSEQ multiplex PCR, and TCRdb kept only the in-frame ones, dropping some. The table has about 47,000 clones, 85% to 95% seen once. The source of the sample is a study of graft-versus-host responses after intestinal transplantation. Study summary: Each recipient received anti-thymocyte globulin induction, then tacrolimus and steroids for 2 to 4 years. Study-wide findings and caveats: Patients with graft-donor T cell macrochimerism had high graft-versus-host to host-versus-graft clonal ratios in allografts. Recipient marrow showed GvH clones, some seen first in ileum or blood. HvG clone declines early post-transplant were associated with peak circulating GvH levels.

There are 17 residues in the CDR3. Germline V lookup: CDR1 MGHRA, CDR2 YSYEKL. The sequencing used unstimulated CD8+ T cells sorted from spleen or lymph node cells, collected before transplant. This sequence joins TRBV4-1 and TRBJ2-5; 12 bases fit TRBD1. The J call may not be correct, given that the DNA end is closer to TRBJ2-7. This receptor was taken from a human donor who was the organ donor for an intestinal transplant. The DNA for the CDR3 is TGCGCCAGCAGCCACATGACCGGGACAGGGGGCCAATACGAGCAGTACTTC. Its translation: CASSHMTGTGGQYEQYF.